This record covers a single TCR beta chain. This record belongs to a study of blood T cell repertoires in COVID-19. At the level of the study: Acute and convalescent COVID-19 specimens originated in the United States, Italy and Spain.

J lost 1 base, V lost 4 bases, and 2 bases had no gene match. CDR1 is SGHTA and CDR2 is FQGNSA in the germline V gene. The CDR3 extends over 14 amino acids. Study members were between about 18 and 100 years old and lived in some 26 US regions. The study recruited exposed participants who had met a COVID-19 case within 2 weeks before entry. TCRdb's copy holds only in-frame clones and misses some; the assay was immunoSEQ multiplex PCR. The data show some 180,000 clones, about four fifths seen once. Sequencing was performed on PBMCs or T cells enriched from blood (not recorded which). J is TRBJ2-5 and V is TRBV7-2; TRBD1 matches at 8 bases. The origin of this receptor is a woman in her 30s who had been exposed to COVID-19. CDR3 sequence reads: CASSSTGGQETQYF. The CDR3 DNA reads TGTGCCAGCAGCTCTACAGGGGGCCAAGAGACCCAGTACTTC.